This T cell receptor (beta chain) appears in the sequencing data of a study of CD8 T cells in Susac syndrome. Deletions cut 5 bases from V and 1 base from J, with 14 bases between. CDR3 length: 16 amino acids. Germline assignment: CDR1 SEHNR and CDR2 FQNEAQ (reference sequence). cDNA came from about 0.5 to 1 ug RNA primed by random hexamers. TCR beta CDR3 was amplified by immunoSEQ covering 54 Vbeta and 13 Jbeta. MiXCR was run by TCRdb on the immunoSEQ multiplex PCR reads, yielding one entry per CDR3 protein. The sample has some 300,000 distinct CDR3 sequences, 89% seen once. V gene TRBV7-9 combines with J gene TRBJ2-2; D may correspond to TRBD1 or TRBD2 (7 bases each). The sequenced sample was CD8+ T cells from PBMCs. The TCR originated in a human donor with multiple sclerosis. The CDR3 sequence is CASSPGGTENTGELFF. DNA for the CDR3: TGTGCCAGCAGCCCCGGGGGGACAGAGAACACCGGGGAGCTGTTTTTT.